These 28 T cell receptor beta chains were sequenced from one sample in a study of T cell responses to AZD1222 COVID-19 vaccine. Data came from immunoSEQ multiplex PCR; TCRdb stores just in-frame clones and leaves some out. The sample holds about 83,000 clones, around nine tenths seen once. The source material was peripheral blood, sampled on day 0 of MenACWY control vaccination. The receptors come from an adult in good health.

The chain joins TRBV28 to TRBJ1-2; D is uncertain. Per germline, CDR1 MDHEN and CDR2 SYDVKM. Trimming stripped 4 bases from V and 1 base from J, with 10 bases between. There are 14 residues in the CDR3. CDR3 amino acids: CASSSRDRNYGYTF. The CDR3 region has the DNA TGTGCCAGCAGTTCTCGAGACCGTAACTATGGCTACACCTTC.

V and J are TRBV27 and TRBJ2-7, with 10 bases that match TRBD1. V shed 7 bases, J shed 7 bases, and the junction held 10 bases outside the gene matches. Per the germline V gene, CDR1 is MNHEY and CDR2 is SMNVEV (reference sequence). CDR3 size: 14 residues. Here the CDR3 reads CASTPGTGVWEQYF. DNA for the CDR3: TGTGCCAGCACCCCCGGGACAGGGGTTTGGGAGCAGTACTTC.

The J gene is TRBJ1-5, the V gene TRBV6-2 or TRBV6-3; TRBD1 might be the D (6 bases). Deletions cut 2 bases from V and 7 bases from J, with 12 bases between. CDR1 and CDR2 from the germline V gene are MNHEY and SVGEGT. This CDR3 comprises 14 residues. The CDR3 region is CASSYLQGRQPQHF. For the CDR3, the DNA is TGTGCCAGCAGTTACCTACAGGGCAGGCAGCCCCAGCATTTT.

The chain uses TRBV9 and TRBJ1-2; no definite D call. This CDR3 spans 13 amino acids. CDR1 SGDLS and CDR2 YYNGEE come from the germline V gene. Trimming cost V 0 bases and J 8 bases, with 11 bases left between them. The CDR3: CASSVEVGFGYTF. CDR3 coding DNA: TGTGCCAGCAGCGTAGAGGTAGGGTTCGGCTACACCTTC.

The chain has TRBV20-1 and TRBJ1-2; D is undetermined. The CDR3 spans 11 residues. The V and J ends lost 6 bases and 2 bases respectively, with 7 bases between them. Germline CDR1 DFQATT, CDR2 SNEGSKA (reference sequence). The CDR3, as DNA: TGCAGTGCCCTTGAAAACTATGGCTACACCTTC. As protein: CSALENYGYTF.

This clone has more than one count but fewer than ten. The chain employs TRBV19 and TRBJ2-7; 8 bases are shared with TRBD2. The trim removed 4 bases at V and 5 bases at J, leaving 4 bases unmatched. The CDR3 contains 13 residues. In germline, CDR1 is LNHDA, CDR2 SQIVND (reference sequence). The CDR3: CASSTGLVDEQYF. CDR3 DNA sequence: TGTGCCAGTAGTACGGGACTAGTTGACGAGCAGTACTTC.

The rearrangement joins TRBV30 to TRBJ1-2; 7 nucleotides match TRBD1. The CDR3 has 14 residues. V lost 1 base to trimming and J lost 3 bases; unmatched junction nucleotides: 5. Germline CDR1 reads GTSNPN; CDR2 reads SVGIG (reference sequence). For the CDR3, the DNA is TGTGCCTGGAGTGCGGCGGACAGGCACTATGGCTACACCTTC. Translation gives CAWSAADRHYGYTF.

The chain combines TRBV19 with TRBJ1-5; 9 bases map to TRBD1. The CDR3 runs to 15 residues. Per the germline V gene, CDR1 is LNHDA and CDR2 is SQIVND (reference sequence). V was clipped by 6 bases and J by 6 bases; unmatched bases: 9. For the CDR3, the DNA is TGTGCCAGTAGCCACCCAGGGACAGGGATTCAGCCCCAGCATTTT. Its translation is CASSHPGTGIQPQHF.

This clone was found a few times. Other DNA sequences in the sample encode the same CDR3. This chain joins TRBV19 and TRBJ2-1; the match to TRBD2 covers 14 bases. In germline, CDR1 is LNHDA, CDR2 SQIVND (reference sequence). This CDR3 contains 15 residues. V was clipped by 4 bases and J by 6 bases; unmatched bases: 2. CDR3 bases: TGTGCCAGTAGTACAGGACTAGCGGGAGGCAATGAGCAGTTCTTC. The encoded protein is CASSTGLAGGNEQFF.

This sequence joins TRBV6-6 and TRBJ1-2, with 7 positions matching TRBD1. The V segment lost 4 bases and the J segment 5 bases; nucleotides outside the gene matches: 7. CDR1 MNHNY and CDR2 SVGAGI come from the germline V gene (reference sequence). The CDR3 consists of 14 residues. CDR3 DNA: TGTGCCAGCAGTTCCCGGGACAGCTTATATGGCTACACCTTC. Translation: CASSSRDSLYGYTF.

The chain links TRBV5-1 to TRBJ1-2; a possible D gene is TRBD1 (5 bases). CDR1 SGHRS and CDR2 YFSETQ come from the germline V gene. V gave up 2 bases and J gave up 8 bases, with 16 bases separating them. The CDR3 is made up of 14 amino acids. This CDR3 reads CASSFPGRSGGYTF. CDR3 in DNA: TGCGCCAGCAGCTTCCCGGGGCGGTCTGGAGGCTACACCTTC.

This clone was seen only a few times. The chain couples TRBV7-9 to TRBJ1-2; 7 bases fit TRBD1. The trim removed 5 bases at V and 5 bases at J, leaving 5 bases unmatched. Per the germline V gene, CDR1 is SEHNR and CDR2 is FQNEAQ (reference sequence). This CDR3 contains 13 residues. CDR3 protein: CASSTGTVYGYTF. CDR3 DNA sequence: TGTGCCAGCAGCACCGGGACAGTGTATGGCTACACCTTC.

The V call is TRBV30, the J call TRBJ2-7, with D unclear. The germline V and J ends were trimmed by 2 bases and 5 bases, with 7 bases remaining between them. Germline CDR1 is GTSNPN and CDR2 is SVGIG (reference sequence). The CDR3 is made up of 11 amino acids. The CDR3 protein is CAWSSFHEQYF. The CDR3 DNA reads TGTGCCTGGAGTAGCTTCCACGAGCAGTACTTC.

The chain combines TRBV19 with TRBJ2-1; 9 bases fit TRBD1. CDR1 and CDR2 from the germline V gene are LNHDA and SQIVND (reference sequence). Unmatched junction bases numbered 3, after V lost 10 bases and J lost 2 bases. The CDR3 is 13 residues long. Written as DNA, the CDR3 is TGTGCCACCTGGACAGGGGCCTACAATGAGCAGTTCTTC. The encoded protein is CATWTGAYNEQFF.

This rearrangement joins TRBV29-1 to TRBJ2-5; the match to TRBD2 covers 7 bases. Losses at the gene ends were 3 bases for V and 0 bases for J; bases not matched to a gene: 7. CDR3 length: 15 amino acids. CDR1 is SQVTM and CDR2 is ANQGSEA in the germline V gene. Here the CDR3 reads CSVDRSGRDQETQYF. The CDR3 DNA follows: TGCAGCGTTGATAGATCAGGGAGGGACCAAGAGACCCAGTACTTC.

The chain links TRBV6-5 to TRBJ1-2, with D maybe TRBD1 (6 bases). This CDR3 has 14 residues. The germline V gene has CDR1 MNHEY and CDR2 SVGAGI. Trimming stripped 2 bases from V and 7 bases from J, with 14 bases between. CDR3 in DNA: TGTGCCAGCAGTTACGGGGGCCGAGATGGTGGCTACACCTTC. Protein product: CASSYGGRDGGYTF.

The CDR3 DNA sequence: TGTGCCAGTAGTATAGCGGGGAGTAACACCGGGGAGCTGTTTTTT. Residues: CASSIAGSNTGELFF. This chain uses TRBV19 with TRBJ2-2; tentative D call: TRBD2 (5 bases). This CDR3 is built from 15 residues. Trimming stripped 1 base from V and 2 bases from J, with 8 bases between. The germline CDR1 and CDR2 sequences are LNHDA and SQIVND (reference sequence).

The sample holds a few counts of this clone. This chain uses TRBV28 with TRBJ2-1, with 7 bases fitting TRBD2. V trimming: 3 bases; J trimming: 5 bases; junction bases outside the gene matches: 13. The CDR3 is 17 amino acids. In germline, CDR1 is MDHEN, CDR2 SYDVKM. For the CDR3, the DNA is TGTGCCAGCAGTTTTCAAGGACTAGTCAGTTTTCACAATGAGCAGTTCTTC. It codes for CASSFQGLVSFHNEQFF.

This clone was seen a few times. V and J are TRBV19 and TRBJ2-3, with D perhaps matching TRBD1 (6 bases). This CDR3 region has 13 residues. V gave up 10 bases and J gave up 0 bases, with 11 bases separating them. The germline CDR1 and CDR2 sequences are LNHDA and SQIVND (reference sequence). CDR3 DNA: TGTGCCACCCGGACAGAGAGCACAGATACGCAGTATTTT. Protein product: CATRTESTDTQYF.

The chain has TRBV2 and TRBJ1-2; D is unclear. V was trimmed by 8 bases and J by 1 base, leaving 11 bases between them. This CDR3 comprises 13 residues. CDR1 is SNHLY, CDR2 FYNNEI, per germline. The CDR3: CASPEPINYGYTF. The DNA of the CDR3 is TGTGCCAGCCCCGAGCCCATTAACTATGGCTACACCTTC. Complete variable domain (other parts from reference TRBV2 and TRBJ1-2): EPEVTQTPSHQVTQMGQEVILRCVPISNHLYFYWYRQILGQKVEFLVSFYNNEISEKSEIFDDQFSVERPDGSNFTLKIRSTKLEDSAMYFCASPEPINYGYTFGSGTRLTVV.

The genes are TRBV18 and TRBJ2-1; 11 nucleotides match TRBD2. Trimming removed 6 bases from V and 7 bases from J; junction bases left unmatched: 11. The CDR3 covers 16 residues. Germline V gene sequence: CDR1 KGHSH, CDR2 LQKENI. The CDR3 sequence is CASSLITSGSGNEQFF. The CDR3, as DNA: TGTGCCAGCTCGCTCATAACTAGCGGGAGTGGGAATGAGCAGTTCTTC.

The V call is TRBV7-2, the J call TRBJ2-7, with D perhaps matching TRBD2 (6 bases). CDR3 length: 19 amino acids. CDR1 and CDR2 from the germline V gene are SGHTA and FQGNSA. With 1 base removed from V and 2 bases from J, the gap between germline ends came to 24 bases. The CDR3 spells CASSLESPYEGRSPYEQYF. The CDR3 DNA is TGTGCCAGCAGCTTAGAGTCCCCTTACGAGGGGAGGAGTCCCTACGAGCAGTACTTC.

The chain recombines TRBV20-1 with TRBJ1-1; 7 nucleotides align to TRBD1. The CDR3 has 14 amino acids. V trimming: 3 bases; J trimming: 1 base; junction bases outside the gene matches: 5. Germline V gene sequence: CDR1 DFQATT, CDR2 SNEGSKA (reference sequence). In DNA form, the CDR3 reads TGCAGTGCTAGTTGGGGGACAGCGAACACTGAAGCTTTCTTT. This sequence encodes CSASWGTANTEAFF.

The chain links TRBV6-1 to TRBJ2-7; unclear D gene. V lost 0 bases and J lost 6, with 6 bases in between. The CDR3 loop spans 12 amino acids. Germline CDR1 is MNHNS and CDR2 is SASEGT. The CDR3 is CASSEARSEQYF. The CDR3 nucleotides are TGTGCCAGCAGTGAAGCGCGGAGCGAGCAGTACTTC.

This chain joins TRBV3-1 (or the pseudogene TRBV3-2) and TRBJ2-7, with 7 bases lining up with TRBD2. The germline V gene encodes CDR1 LGHDT and CDR2 YNNKEL (reference sequence). CDR3 length: 15 residues. The ends lost 2 bases at V and 3 bases at J; junction bases unmatched: 7. The chain's CDR3 is CASSQRGTTFYEQYF. The DNA of the CDR3 is TGTGCCAGCAGCCAACGGGGGACTACCTTCTACGAGCAGTACTTC.

The V gene is TRBV19, the J gene TRBJ2-3; 7 bases map to TRBD2. The germline V gene has CDR1 LNHDA and CDR2 SQIVND (reference sequence). The J segment lost 6 bases and the V segment lost 3 bases, leaving 12 bases of the junction unmatched. The CDR3 has 16 residues. CDR3 in amino acids: CASSMSRRGVEDTQYF. The DNA for the CDR3 is TGTGCCAGTAGTATGTCGAGACGGGGGGTTGAGGATACGCAGTATTTT.

This rearrangement joins TRBV7-2 to TRBJ2-1; possible D gene TRBD2, 5 bases. V lost 0 bases to trimming and J lost 5 bases, with 5 bases between them. Germline V gene data show CDR1 as SGHTA and CDR2 as FQGNSA. CDR3 length: 13 residues. CDR3 residues: CASSLARDNEQFF. In DNA, the CDR3 is TGTGCCAGCAGCTTAGCGCGGGACAATGAGCAGTTCTTC.

The chain combines TRBV29-1 with TRBJ1-3; D unresolved. The CDR3 has 14 amino acids. Trimming took 2 bases from V and 16 from J, leaving 24 bases between them. The germline CDR1 and CDR2 sequences are SQVTM and ANQGSEA. The CDR3 reads CSVEMAGPSSPPYF. The CDR3, as DNA: TGCAGCGTTGAAATGGCAGGCCCCTCTTCCCCCCCTTATTTT.